This TCR beta chain was obtained from a study of blood T cell repertoires in COVID-19. Libraries were prepared by immunoSEQ multiplex PCR; TCRdb keeps only in-frame clonotypes and omits some of them. The repertoire consists of tens of thousands of clones, with about 92% occurring once and the leading ten covering less than 8.5%. V lost 3 bases and J lost 6, with 9 bases in between. CDR1 and CDR2 from the germline V gene are LNHDA and SQIVND (reference sequence). CDR3 length: 13 residues. Sample: peripheral blood. The sequence was obtained from a human donor in a cohort sampled during active COVID-19. The J gene is TRBJ1-5, the V gene TRBV19; D is perhaps TRBD1 (6 bases). CDR3 residues: CASSMLGAQPQHF. The CDR3 DNA reads as TGTGCCAGTAGTATGTTGGGGGCTCAGCCCCAGCATTTT.